A selection of T cell receptor beta chains follows, all from one sample in a study of T cell responses to AZD1222 COVID-19 vaccine. Here immunoSEQ multiplex PCR was the method, and the copy in TCRdb shows in-frame clones only, minus some. Here the sample spans some 42,000 clones, over 80% being singletons. Sequences were derived from peripheral blood, sampled 28 days after the second AZD1222 dose. All receptors come from an adult who received the AZD1222 COVID-19 vaccine. Both conserved end residues are trimmed from each CDR3.

TRBV6-4,ASSEEDSSYNEQF
TRBV30,AWSRGVPMNTEAF
TRBV2,ASSVGLRETQY
TRBV7-9,ASSSGLDAY
TRBV2,ASSDDQSYYGYT
TRBV7-2,ASSPWTGQAAF
TRBV3-1/TRBV3-2,ASSQIISGGYNEQF
TRBV19,ASSAYPRDGSYEQY
TRBV7-2,ASSLNGGDYNEQF
TRBV2,ASSGLAVGLSSYNEQF
TRBV7-9,ASSLPRKGQGRDGYT
TRBV20-1,SASSGDHQPQH
TRBV28,ASPPSGTARWEQF
TRBV7-9,ASSPFRGPSSPLH
TRBV28,ASSICGRGEKLF
TRBV6-2/TRBV6-3,ASSSTATMNTEAF
TRBV21-1,ASSKAQGGNQPQH
TRBV7-9,ASSTQGGPEY